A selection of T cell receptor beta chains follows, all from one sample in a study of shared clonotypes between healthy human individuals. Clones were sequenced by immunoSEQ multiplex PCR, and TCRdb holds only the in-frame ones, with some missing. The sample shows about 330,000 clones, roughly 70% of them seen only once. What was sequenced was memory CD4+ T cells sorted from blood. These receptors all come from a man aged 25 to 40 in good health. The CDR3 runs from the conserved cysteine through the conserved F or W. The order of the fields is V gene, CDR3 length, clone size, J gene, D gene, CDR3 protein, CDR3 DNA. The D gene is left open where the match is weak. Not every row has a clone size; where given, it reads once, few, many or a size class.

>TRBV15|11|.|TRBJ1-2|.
CATSIGYGYTF
TGTGCCACCAGCATAGGCTATGGCTACACCTTC
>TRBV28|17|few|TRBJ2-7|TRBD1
CASSVPPLIGGSYEQYF
TGTGCCAGCAGTGTTCCACCGTTGATAGGGGGCTCGTACGAGCAGTACTTC
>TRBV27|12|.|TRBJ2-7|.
CATKRENYEQYF
TGTGCCACTAAACGGGAGAACTACGAGCAGTACTTC
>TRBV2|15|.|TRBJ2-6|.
CASSEVRAGANVLTF
TGTGCCAGCAGTGAGGTCCGAGCTGGGGCCAACGTCCTGACTTTC
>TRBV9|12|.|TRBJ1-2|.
CASSPRGGGYTF
TGTGCCAGCAGCCCCCGGGGAGGAGGCTACACCTTC
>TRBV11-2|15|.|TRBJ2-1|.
CASSLGGNPYNEQFF
TGTGCCAGCAGCTTAGGGGGAAATCCCTACAATGAGCAGTTCTTC
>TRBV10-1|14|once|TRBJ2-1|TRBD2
CASSPAGGVGEQFF
TGCGCCAGCAGTCCTGCGGGAGGGGTAGGTGAGCAGTTCTTC
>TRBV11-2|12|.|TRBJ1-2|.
CASSLLSYGYTF
TGTGCCAGCAGCTTATTGAGCTATGGCTACACCTTC
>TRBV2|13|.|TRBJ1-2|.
CASRKEGTYGYTF
TGTGCCAGCAGGAAGGAGGGGACCTATGGCTACACCTTC
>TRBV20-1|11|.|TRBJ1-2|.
CSAGETLRYTF
TGCAGTGCTGGCGAGACCCTACGCTACACCTTC
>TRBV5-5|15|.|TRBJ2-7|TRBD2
CASSLVGTSEYEQYF
TGTGCCAGCAGCTTAGTTGGGACTAGCGAGTACGAGCAGTACTTC
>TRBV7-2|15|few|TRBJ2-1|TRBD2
CASSISGSSYNEQFF
TGTGCCAGCAGCATTAGCGGGAGCTCCTACAATGAGCAGTTCTTC
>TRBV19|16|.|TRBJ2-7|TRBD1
CASSTRTGRGSYEQYF
TGTGCCAGTAGTACCAGGACAGGCCGGGGCTCCTACGAGCAGTACTTC
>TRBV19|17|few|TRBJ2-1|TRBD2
CASSRTSGSRPYNEQFF
TGTGCCAGTAGTAGGACTAGCGGGAGTCGCCCCTACAATGAGCAGTTCTTC
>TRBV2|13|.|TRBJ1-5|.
CASKQGSEQPQHF
TGTGCCAGTAAACAGGGATCAGAGCAGCCCCAGCATTTT
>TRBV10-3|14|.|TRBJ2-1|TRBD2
CAISSTSGAMGQFF
TGTGCCATCAGTTCGACTAGCGGGGCAATGGGGCAGTTCTTC
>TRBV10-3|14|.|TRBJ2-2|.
CAISSSGPTGELFF
TGTGCCATCAGCTCCTCAGGGCCCACCGGGGAGCTGTTTTTT
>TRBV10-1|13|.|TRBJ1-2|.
CASSPRADRGYTF
TGCGCCAGCAGTCCCCGGGCCGACAGAGGCTACACCTTC
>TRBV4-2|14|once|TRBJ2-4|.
CASSGAVAKNIQYF
TGTGCCAGCAGCGGGGCGGTAGCCAAAAACATTCAGTACTTC
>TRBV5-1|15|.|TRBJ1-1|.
CASSLTDRLNTEAFF
TGCGCCAGCAGCCTTACGGATCGACTGAACACTGAAGCTTTCTTT
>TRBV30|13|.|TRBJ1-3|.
CAWTGRSGNTIYF
TGTGCCTGGACCGGGAGGTCTGGAAACACCATATATTTT
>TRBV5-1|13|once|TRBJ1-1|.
CASGREVNTEAFF
TGCGCCAGCGGAAGAGAGGTAAACACTGAAGCTTTCTTT
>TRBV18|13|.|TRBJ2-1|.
CASSPHPQGEQFF
TGTGCCAGCTCACCACACCCTCAGGGTGAGCAGTTCTTC
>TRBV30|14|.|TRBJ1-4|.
CACKREGYLGKLFF
TGTGCCTGTAAGCGCGAGGGCTACCTCGGAAAACTGTTTTTT
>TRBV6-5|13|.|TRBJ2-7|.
CASRTQIPNEQYF
TGTGCCAGCAGGACCCAAATTCCGAACGAGCAGTACTTC
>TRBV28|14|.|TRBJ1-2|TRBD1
CASTSPRTGEGYTF
TGTGCCAGCACCTCACCACGGACAGGGGAAGGCTACACCTTC
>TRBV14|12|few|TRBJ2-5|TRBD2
CASSQGLARQYF
TGTGCCAGCAGCCAAGGACTAGCGCGGCAGTACTTC
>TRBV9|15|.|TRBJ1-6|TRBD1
CASSTGQGGNSPLHF
TGTGCCAGCAGCACGGGACAGGGCGGTAATTCACCCCTCCACTTT
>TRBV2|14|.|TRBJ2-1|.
CASSDRTAYNEQFF
TGTGCCAGCAGTGACCGGACGGCCTACAATGAGCAGTTCTTC
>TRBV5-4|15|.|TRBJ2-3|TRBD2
CASSLAGASTDTQYF
TGTGCCAGCAGCTTAGCGGGAGCGAGCACAGATACGCAGTATTTT
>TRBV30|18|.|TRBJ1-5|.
CAWSVTKFSGERNQPQHF
TGTGCCTGGAGTGTAACAAAGTTCTCGGGAGAAAGAAATCAGCCCCAGCATTTT
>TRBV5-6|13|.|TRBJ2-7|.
CASSPRGLAEQYF
TGTGCCAGCAGCCCACGGGGCCTAGCCGAGCAGTACTTC
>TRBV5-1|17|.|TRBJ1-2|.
CASSLERGGVGNYGYTF
TGCGCCAGCAGCTTGGAAAGAGGGGGAGTCGGTAACTATGGCTACACCTTC
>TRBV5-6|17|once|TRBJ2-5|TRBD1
CASSGDLTGGPRETQYF
TGTGCCAGCAGCGGGGACCTCACAGGGGGCCCTCGGGAGACCCAGTACTTC
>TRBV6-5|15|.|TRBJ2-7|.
CASSYSNRVLSEQYF
TGTGCCAGCAGTTACTCGAACAGGGTTCTTTCGGAGCAGTACTTC
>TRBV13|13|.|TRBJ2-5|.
CASSLEGGETQYF
TGTGCCAGCAGCTTAGAAGGTGGGGAGACCCAGTACTTC
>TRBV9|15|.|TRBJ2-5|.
CASSPQGSGPETQYF
TGTGCCAGCAGCCCACAAGGGTCCGGGCCGGAGACCCAGTACTTC
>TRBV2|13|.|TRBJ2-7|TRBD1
CASSRQGFHEQYF
TGTGCCAGCAGTAGACAGGGTTTCCACGAGCAGTACTTC
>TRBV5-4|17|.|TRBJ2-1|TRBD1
CASSLARGRGLNNEQFF
TGTGCCAGCAGCTTGGCCAGGGGCAGGGGGCTGAACAATGAGCAGTTCTTC
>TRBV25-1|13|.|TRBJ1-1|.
CASSELWQPEAFF
TGTGCCAGCAGTGAATTATGGCAGCCTGAAGCTTTCTTT
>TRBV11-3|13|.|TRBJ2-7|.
CASSLFWGDEQYF
TGTGCCAGCAGCTTATTTTGGGGGGACGAGCAGTACTTC
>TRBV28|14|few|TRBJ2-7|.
CASSLWGAVNEQYF
TGTGCCAGCAGTTTGTGGGGGGCCGTCAACGAGCAGTACTTC
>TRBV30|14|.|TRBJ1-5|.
CAWSSGLSNQPQHF
TGTGCCTGGAGTTCGGGGTTAAGCAATCAGCCCCAGCATTTT
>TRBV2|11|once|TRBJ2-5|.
CASSFQETQYF
TGTGCCAGCAGCTTTCAAGAGACCCAGTACTTC
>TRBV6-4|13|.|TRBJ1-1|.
CASSFDWDTEAFF
TGTGCCAGCAGTTTTGACTGGGACACTGAAGCTTTCTTT
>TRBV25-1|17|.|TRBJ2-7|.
CASSESPWDGATYEQYF
TGTGCCAGCAGTGAATCCCCTTGGGACGGTGCCACCTACGAGCAGTACTTC
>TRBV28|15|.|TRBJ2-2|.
CASSLRLRKTGELFF
TGTGCCAGCAGTTTACGCCTCAGAAAGACCGGGGAGCTGTTTTTT
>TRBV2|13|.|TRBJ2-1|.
CASTPLQNNEQFF
TGTGCCAGCACCCCTTTACAGAACAATGAGCAGTTCTTC
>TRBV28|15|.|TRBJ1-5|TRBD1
CASSTQGQGGQPQHF
TGTGCCAGCAGCACCCAAGGACAGGGCGGTCAGCCCCAGCATTTT
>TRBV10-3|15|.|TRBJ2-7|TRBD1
CAISEQGQGLVEQYF
TGTGCCATCAGTGAGCAGGGACAGGGGTTGGTCGAGCAGTACTTC
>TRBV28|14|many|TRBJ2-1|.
CASSVVGLGNEQFF
TGTGCCAGCAGTGTTGTGGGGCTGGGGAATGAGCAGTTCTTC
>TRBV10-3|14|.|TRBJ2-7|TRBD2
CAISVAGGDYEQYF
TGTGCCATCAGTGTAGCGGGAGGGGACTACGAGCAGTACTTC
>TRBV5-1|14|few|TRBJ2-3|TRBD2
CASSFSGSTDTQYF
TGCGCCAGCAGCTTTAGCGGGAGCACAGATACGCAGTATTTT
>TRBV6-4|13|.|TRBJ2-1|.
CASSDIIAAEQFF
TGTGCCAGCAGTGACATAATAGCAGCTGAGCAGTTCTTC
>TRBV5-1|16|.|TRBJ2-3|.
CASSLVTRAGTDTQYF
TGCGCCAGCAGCTTAGTTACTAGGGCCGGCACAGATACGCAGTATTTT